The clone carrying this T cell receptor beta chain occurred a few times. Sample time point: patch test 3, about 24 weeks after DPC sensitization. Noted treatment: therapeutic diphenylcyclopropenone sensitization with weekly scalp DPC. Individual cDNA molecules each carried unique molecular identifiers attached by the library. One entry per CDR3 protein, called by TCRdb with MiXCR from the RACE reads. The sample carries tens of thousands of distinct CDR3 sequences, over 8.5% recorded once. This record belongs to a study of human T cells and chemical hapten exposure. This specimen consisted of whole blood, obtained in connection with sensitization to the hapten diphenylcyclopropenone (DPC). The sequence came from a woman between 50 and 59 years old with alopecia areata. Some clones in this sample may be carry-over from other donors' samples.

Written as DNA, the CDR3 is TGTGCCAGCAGCTCGGCCGGGACAGTCTATGGCTACACCTTC. Translating gives CASSSAGTVYGYTF. V and J are TRBV7-9 and TRBJ1-2; 7 bases are a match to TRBD1. The CDR3 is 14 amino acids. CDR1 is SEHNR and CDR2 is FQNEAQ in the germline V gene (reference sequence). Losses at the gene ends were 4 bases for V and 4 bases for J; bases not matched to a gene: 6.